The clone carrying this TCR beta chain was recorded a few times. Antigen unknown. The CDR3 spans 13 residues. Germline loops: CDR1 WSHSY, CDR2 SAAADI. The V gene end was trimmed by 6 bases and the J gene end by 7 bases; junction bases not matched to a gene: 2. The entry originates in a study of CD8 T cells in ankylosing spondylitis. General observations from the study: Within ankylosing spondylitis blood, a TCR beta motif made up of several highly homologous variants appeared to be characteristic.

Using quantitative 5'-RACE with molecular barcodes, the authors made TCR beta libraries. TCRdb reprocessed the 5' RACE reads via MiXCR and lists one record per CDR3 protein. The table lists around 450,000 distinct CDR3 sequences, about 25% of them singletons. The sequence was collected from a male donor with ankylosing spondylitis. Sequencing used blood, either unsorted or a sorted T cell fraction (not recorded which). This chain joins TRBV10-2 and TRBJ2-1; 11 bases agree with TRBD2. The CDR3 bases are TGCGCCAGCAGCTGGACTAGCGGGAATGAGCAGTTCTTC. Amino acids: CASSWTSGNEQFF.